A selection of T cell receptor beta chains follows, all from one sample in a study of cytomegalovirus exposure and HLA in healthy donors. Profiled with immunoSEQ multiplex PCR; TCRdb holds only in-frame clones, not every one. The table has about 180,000 clones, around nine tenths seen once. Sequenced: PBMCs. Receptor source: a man aged 18 to 30 in good health and CMV-seropositive. Each CDR3 is given with its conserved first and last residue. D genes are given only for firm matches. Expanded clones are given a class, and other clones once, few, many or no size at all.

>-|-|TRBJ1-1|14|TRBV4-3
TGCGCCAGCAGCCGTACGGGACAGAACACTGAAGCTTTCTTT
CASSRTGQNTEAFF
>-|-|TRBJ2-3|14|TRBV6-5
TGTGCCAGCAGTTATAGTGGTAGCACAGATACGCAGTATTTT
CASSYSGSTDTQYF
>-|once|TRBJ2-7|16|TRBV7-3
TGTGCCAGCAGCTTAAAAGGTCGGAACAGACGCTACGAGCAGTACTTC
CASSLKGRNRRYEQYF
>-|few|TRBJ2-1|15|TRBV4-1
TGCGCCAGCAGCCAAGAGAGCTATCTATACAATGAGCAGTTCTTC
CASSQESYLYNEQFF
>-|few|TRBJ2-7|10|TRBV28
TGTGCCAGCAGGCGGAGGGAGCAGTACTTC
CASRRREQYF
>TRBD2|-|TRBJ2-3|17|TRBV28
TGTGCCAGCAGCCTATGGACTAGCGGGAGCCGTCCAGATACGCAGTATTTT
CASSLWTSGSRPDTQYF
>-|-|TRBJ2-7|14|TRBV28
TGTGCCAGCAGTCAATTAGCGGCTACCTACGAGCAGTACTTC
CASSQLAATYEQYF
>-|-|TRBJ1-5|13|TRBV27
TGTGCCAGCAGCCCTTTGGGGAGACAGCCCCAGCATTTT
CASSPLGRQPQHF
>-|-|TRBJ2-7|16|TRBV6-5
TGTGCCAGCAGTTACTCCGCCTCCAGGTCTACCTACGAGCAGTACTTC
CASSYSASRSTYEQYF
>TRBD1|-|TRBJ2-7|15|TRBV13
TGTGCCAGCAGCAAGCGGGACAGGGTCCCCCACGAGCAGTACTTC
CASSKRDRVPHEQYF
>TRBD2|-|TRBJ2-5|16|TRBV5-4
TGTGCCAGCAGCCCCGATCCGGGACTATCCCAAGAGACCCAGTACTTC
CASSPDPGLSQETQYF
>-|-|TRBJ1-6|15|TRBV7-8
TGTGCCAGCAGCGCGAGGACAGTCTATAATTCACCCCTCCACTTT
CASSARTVYNSPLHF
>-|-|TRBJ2-7|17|TRBV13
TGTGCCAGCAGCTTAGGCCTAGTGGAGGGGCGAAACTACGAGCAGTACTTC
CASSLGLVEGRNYEQYF
>-|-|TRBJ1-1|14|TRBV7-2
TGTGCCAGCAGCGCCAGGGCGGTGACGACTGAAGCTTTCTTT
CASSARAVTTEAFF
>-|-|TRBJ2-2|15|TRBV7-7
TGTGCTAGCAGCTTAGGACGGGAAGGGACCGGGGAGCTGTTTTTT
CASSLGREGTGELFF
>-|-|TRBJ2-2|16|TRBV27
TGTGCCAGCAGTTTACAGTTCGGGGTATCGACTGATCAGCTGTTTTTT
CASSLQFGVSTDQLFF
>-|-|TRBJ1-2|11|TRBV10-3
TGTGCCATCAGTGAGGGGCTTGGCTACACCTTC
CAISEGLGYTF
>-|-|TRBJ2-1|15|TRBV9
TGTGCCAGCAGCCCCGCGGGGAGCTCCTACAATGAGCAGTTCTTC
CASSPAGSSYNEQFF
>TRBD1|-|TRBJ2-7|15|TRBV4-1
TGCGCCAGCAGCTACCGACAGGGAACCCCCAGAGAGCAGTACTTC
CASSYRQGTPREQYF
>-|-|TRBJ1-2|14|TRBV19
TGTGCCAGTAGTATAGTCTTCTCGAACTATGGCTACACCTTC
CASSIVFSNYGYTF
>TRBD1|-|TRBJ2-7|14|TRBV7-3
TGTGCCAGCAGCGTCACAGGGGGCGCGGAAGAGCAGTACTTC
CASSVTGGAEEQYF
>TRBD1|-|TRBJ1-2|14|TRBV7-6
TGTGCCAGCAGCTTGGGACAGGGGAACTATGGCTACACCTTC
CASSLGQGNYGYTF
>-|-|TRBJ1-2|12|TRBV10-1
TGCGCCAGCAGTGAGGAGGACTCTGGCTACACCTTC
CASSEEDSGYTF
>-|-|TRBJ2-5|16|TRBV6-5
TGTGCCAGCAGTTACTCGGTAACCAATAACAACGAGGCCCAGTACTTC
CASSYSVTNNNEAQYF
>-|-|TRBJ2-7|14|TRBV4-2
TGTGCCAGCAGCCAAGGAGGCAGCTCCTACGAGCAGTACTTC
CASSQGGSSYEQYF
>-|-|TRBJ2-2|13|TRBV7-3
TGTGCCAGCAGCCGTACAGGGACCGGGGAGCTGTTTTTT
CASSRTGTGELFF
>-|-|TRBJ1-2|15|TRBV5-1
TGCGCCAGCAGCCCGGGACTATTCGCGGACTATGGCTACACCTTC
CASSPGLFADYGYTF